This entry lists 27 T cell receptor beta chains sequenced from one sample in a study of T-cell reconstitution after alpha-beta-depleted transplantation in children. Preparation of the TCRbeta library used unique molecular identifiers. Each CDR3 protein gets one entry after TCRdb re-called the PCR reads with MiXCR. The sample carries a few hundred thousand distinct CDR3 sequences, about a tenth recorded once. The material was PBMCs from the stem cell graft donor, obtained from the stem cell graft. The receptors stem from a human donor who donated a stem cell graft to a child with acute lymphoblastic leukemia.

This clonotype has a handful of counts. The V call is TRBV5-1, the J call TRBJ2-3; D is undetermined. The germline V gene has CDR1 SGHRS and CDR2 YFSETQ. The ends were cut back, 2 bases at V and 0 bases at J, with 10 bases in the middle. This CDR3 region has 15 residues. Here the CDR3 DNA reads TGCGCCAGCAGCTTCTACGGGCCCAGCACAGATACGCAGTATTTT. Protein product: CASSFYGPSTDTQYF.

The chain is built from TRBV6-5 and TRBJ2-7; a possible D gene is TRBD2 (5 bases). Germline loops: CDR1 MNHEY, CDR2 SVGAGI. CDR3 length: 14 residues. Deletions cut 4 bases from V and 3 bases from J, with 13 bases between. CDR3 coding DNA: TGTGCCAGCAGTTCCACAGCCGACTACTACGAGCAGTACTTC. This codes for CASSSTADYYEQYF.

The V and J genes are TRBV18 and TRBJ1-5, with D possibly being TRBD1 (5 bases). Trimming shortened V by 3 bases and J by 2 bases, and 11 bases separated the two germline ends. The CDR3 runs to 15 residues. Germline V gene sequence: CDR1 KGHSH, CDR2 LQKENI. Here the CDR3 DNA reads TGTGCCAGCTCACCGCCGGGGGTGCGCAATCAGCCCCAGCATTTT. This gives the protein CASSPPGVRNQPQHF.

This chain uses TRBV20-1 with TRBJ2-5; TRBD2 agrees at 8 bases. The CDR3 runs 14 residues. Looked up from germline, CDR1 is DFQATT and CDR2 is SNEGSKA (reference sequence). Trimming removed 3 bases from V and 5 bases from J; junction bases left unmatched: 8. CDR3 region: CSARQTSAGETQYF. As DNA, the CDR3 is TGCAGTGCTAGGCAGACTAGCGCGGGGGAGACCCAGTACTTC.

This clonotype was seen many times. Here the CDR3 reads CSALLEGYEETQYF. The CDR3 bases are TGCAGTGCCCTTCTGGAGGGATACGAAGAGACCCAGTACTTC. The chain joins TRBV20-1 to TRBJ2-5; D is possibly TRBD2 (6 bases). V shed 6 bases and J shed 3 bases, with 17 bases lying between them. Germline V CDR1 and CDR2: DFQATT, SNEGSKA (reference sequence). The CDR3 extends over 14 amino acids.

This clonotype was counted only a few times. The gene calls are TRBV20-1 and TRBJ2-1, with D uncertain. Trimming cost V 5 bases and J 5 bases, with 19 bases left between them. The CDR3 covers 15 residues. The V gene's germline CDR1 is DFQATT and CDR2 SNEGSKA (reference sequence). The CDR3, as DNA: TGCAGTGCTTCGGCTGGTGGATCGTATAACAATGAGCAGTTCTTC. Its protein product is CSASAGGSYNNEQFF.

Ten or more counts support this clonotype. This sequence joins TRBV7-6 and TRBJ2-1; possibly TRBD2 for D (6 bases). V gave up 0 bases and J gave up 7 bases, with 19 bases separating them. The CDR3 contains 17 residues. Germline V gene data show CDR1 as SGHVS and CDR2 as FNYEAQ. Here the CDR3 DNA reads TGTGCCAGCAGCTTAGCGCCCTGGAGGGCCCAGGGAAATGAGCAGTTCTTC. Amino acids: CASSLAPWRAQGNEQFF.

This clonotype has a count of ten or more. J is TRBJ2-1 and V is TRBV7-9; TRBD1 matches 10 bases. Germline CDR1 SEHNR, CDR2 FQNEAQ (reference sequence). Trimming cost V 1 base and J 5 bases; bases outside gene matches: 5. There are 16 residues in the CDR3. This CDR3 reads CASSLVGTGVNNEQFF. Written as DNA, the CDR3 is TGTGCCAGCAGCTTAGTCGGGACAGGGGTCAACAATGAGCAGTTCTTC.

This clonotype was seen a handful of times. CDR3 coding DNA: TGCGCCAGCACCCCGACAGGGTTTAATGAAAAACTGTTTTTT. Its protein is CASTPTGFNEKLFF. The rearrangement uses TRBV5-1 and TRBJ1-4; 7 nucleotides match TRBD1. The germline V gene has CDR1 SGHRS and CDR2 YFSETQ. This CDR3 is 14 amino acids long. V dropped 6 bases and J dropped 4; count of bases not matched to a gene: 6.

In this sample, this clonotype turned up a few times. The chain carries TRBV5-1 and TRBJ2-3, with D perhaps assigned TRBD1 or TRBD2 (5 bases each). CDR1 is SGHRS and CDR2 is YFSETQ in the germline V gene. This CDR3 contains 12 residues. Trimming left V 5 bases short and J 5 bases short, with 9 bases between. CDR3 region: CASRGDGDTQYF. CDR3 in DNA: TGCGCCAGCAGGGGGGACGGAGATACGCAGTATTTT.

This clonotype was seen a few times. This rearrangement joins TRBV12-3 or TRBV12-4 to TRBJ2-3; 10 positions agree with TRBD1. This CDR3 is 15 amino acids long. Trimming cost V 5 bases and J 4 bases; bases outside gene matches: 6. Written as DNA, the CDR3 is TGTGCCAGCAGTAGGGACGGACAGGGGGCAGATACGCAGTATTTT. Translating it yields CASSRDGQGADTQYF.

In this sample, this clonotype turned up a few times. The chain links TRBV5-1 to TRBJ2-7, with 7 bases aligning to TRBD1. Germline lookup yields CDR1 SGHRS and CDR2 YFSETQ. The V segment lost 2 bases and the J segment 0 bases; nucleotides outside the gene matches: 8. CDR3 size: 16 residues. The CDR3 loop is CASSFADRAFSYEQYF. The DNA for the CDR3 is TGCGCCAGCAGCTTCGCCGACAGGGCTTTCTCCTACGAGCAGTACTTC. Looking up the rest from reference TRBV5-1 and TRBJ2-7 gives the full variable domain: KAGVTQTPRYLIKTRGQQVTLSCSPISGHRSVSWYQQTPGQGLQFLFEYFSETQRNKGNFPGRFSGRQFSNSRSEMNVSTLELGDSALYLCASSFADRAFSYEQYFGPGTRLTVT.

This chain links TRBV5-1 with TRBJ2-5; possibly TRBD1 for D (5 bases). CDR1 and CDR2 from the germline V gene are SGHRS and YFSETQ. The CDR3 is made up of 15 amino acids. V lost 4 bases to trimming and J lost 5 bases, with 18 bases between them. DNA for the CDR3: TGCGCCAGCAGCCCCGGGTCTGGGGCTGGGGAGACCCAGTACTTC. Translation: CASSPGSGAGETQYF.

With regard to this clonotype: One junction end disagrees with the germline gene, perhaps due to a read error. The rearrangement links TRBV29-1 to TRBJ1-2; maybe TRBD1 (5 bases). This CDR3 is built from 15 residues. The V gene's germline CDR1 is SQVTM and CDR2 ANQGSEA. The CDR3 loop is CSVDKRGPANYRYTF. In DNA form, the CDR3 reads TGCAGCGTTGATAAGAGGGGCCCAGCTAACTATCGCTACACCTTC. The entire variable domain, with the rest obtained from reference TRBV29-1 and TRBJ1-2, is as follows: SAVISQKPSRDICQRGTSLTIQCQVDSQVTMMFWYRQQPGQSLTLIATANQGSEATYESGFVIDKFPISRPNLTFSTLTVSNMSPEDSSIYLCSVDKRGPANYRYTFGSGTRLTVV.

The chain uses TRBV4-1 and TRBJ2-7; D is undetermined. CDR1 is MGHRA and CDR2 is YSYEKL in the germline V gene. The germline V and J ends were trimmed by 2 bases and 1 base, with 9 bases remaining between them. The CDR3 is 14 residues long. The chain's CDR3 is CASSQQHGSYEQYF. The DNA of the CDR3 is TGCGCCAGCAGCCAACAACACGGATCCTACGAGCAGTACTTC.

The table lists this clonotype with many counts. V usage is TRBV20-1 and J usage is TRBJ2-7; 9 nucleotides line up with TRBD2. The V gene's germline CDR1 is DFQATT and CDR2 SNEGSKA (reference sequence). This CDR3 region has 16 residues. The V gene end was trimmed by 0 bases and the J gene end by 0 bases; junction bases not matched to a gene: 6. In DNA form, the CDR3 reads TGCAGTGCTAGAGATCGAGCGGGAGGCCTCTCCTACGAGCAGTACTTC. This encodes CSARDRAGGLSYEQYF.

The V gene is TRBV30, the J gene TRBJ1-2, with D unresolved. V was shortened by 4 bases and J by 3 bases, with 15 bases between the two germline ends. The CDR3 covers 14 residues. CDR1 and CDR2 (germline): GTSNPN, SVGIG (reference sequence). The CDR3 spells CAWTAGIGDYGYTF. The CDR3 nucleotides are TGTGCCTGGACAGCGGGGATTGGTGACTATGGCTACACCTTC.

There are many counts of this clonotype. CDR3 amino acids: CASSLSGGSGNTIYF. The CDR3 bases are TGTGCCAGCAGCTTGAGTGGGGGCTCTGGAAACACCATATATTTT. V is TRBV27 and J is TRBJ1-3, with D possibly matching TRBD1 (5 bases). Germline CDR1 is MNHEY and CDR2 is SMNVEV (reference sequence). CDR3 length equals 15 residues. Trimming removed 6 bases from V and 0 bases from J, with 12 bases in between.

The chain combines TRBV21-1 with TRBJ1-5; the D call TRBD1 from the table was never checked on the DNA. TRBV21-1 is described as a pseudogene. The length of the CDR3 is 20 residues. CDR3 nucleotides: TGTGCCAGCAGCAACGCCCGGGACAGGGGCGACAACTTGAACAATCAGCCCCAGCATTTT. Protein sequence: CASSNARDRGDNLNNQPQHF.

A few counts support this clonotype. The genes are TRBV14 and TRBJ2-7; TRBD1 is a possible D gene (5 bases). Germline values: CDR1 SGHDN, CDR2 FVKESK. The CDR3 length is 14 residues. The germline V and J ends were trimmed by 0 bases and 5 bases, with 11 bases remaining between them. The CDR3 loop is CASSQDNRLNEQYF. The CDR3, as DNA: TGTGCCAGCAGCCAAGATAACAGGCTTAACGAGCAGTACTTC.

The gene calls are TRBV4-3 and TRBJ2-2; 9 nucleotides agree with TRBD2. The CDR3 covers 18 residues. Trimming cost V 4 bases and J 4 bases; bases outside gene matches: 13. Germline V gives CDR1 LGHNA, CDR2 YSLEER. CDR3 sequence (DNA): TGCGCCAGCAGCCCTGTAGCGGGAGAGGTTTTGCGCACCGGGGAGCTGTTTTTT. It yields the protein CASSPVAGEVLRTGELFF.

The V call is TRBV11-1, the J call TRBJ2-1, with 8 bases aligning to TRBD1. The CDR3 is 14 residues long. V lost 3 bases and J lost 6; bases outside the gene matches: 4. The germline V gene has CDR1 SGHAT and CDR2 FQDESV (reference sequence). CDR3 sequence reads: CASSLDRVVNEQFF. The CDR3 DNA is TGTGCCAGCAGCTTGGACAGGGTGGTCAATGAGCAGTTCTTC.

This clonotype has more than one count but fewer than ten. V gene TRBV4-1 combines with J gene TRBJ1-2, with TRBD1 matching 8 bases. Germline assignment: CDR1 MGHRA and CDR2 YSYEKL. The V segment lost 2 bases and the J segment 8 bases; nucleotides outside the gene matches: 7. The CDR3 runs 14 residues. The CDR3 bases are TGCGCCAGCAGCCAACCGGACAGGGTGGAAGGCTACACCTTC. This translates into CASSQPDRVEGYTF.

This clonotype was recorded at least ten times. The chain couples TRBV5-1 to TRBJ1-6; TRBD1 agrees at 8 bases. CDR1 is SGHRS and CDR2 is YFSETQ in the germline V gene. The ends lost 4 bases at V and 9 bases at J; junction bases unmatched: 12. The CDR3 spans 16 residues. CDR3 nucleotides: TGCGCCAGCAGCGCCGACACGGACAGGGCCTCTTCACCCCTCCACTTT. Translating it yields CASSADTDRASSPLHF.

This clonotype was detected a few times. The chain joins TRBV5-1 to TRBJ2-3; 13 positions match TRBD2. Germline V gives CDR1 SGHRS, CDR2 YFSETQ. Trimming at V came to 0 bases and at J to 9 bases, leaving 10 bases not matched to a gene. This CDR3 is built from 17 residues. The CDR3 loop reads CASSLVPGTSGTPTQYF. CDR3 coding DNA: TGCGCCAGCAGCTTGGTCCCTGGGACTAGCGGGACGCCAACGCAGTATTTT.

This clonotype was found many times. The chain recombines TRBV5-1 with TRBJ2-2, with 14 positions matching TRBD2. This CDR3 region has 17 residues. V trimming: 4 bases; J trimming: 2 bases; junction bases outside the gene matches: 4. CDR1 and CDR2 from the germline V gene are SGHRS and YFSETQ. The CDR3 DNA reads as TGCGCCAGCAGCCAGGGACTAGCGGGAGCTAACACCGGGGAGCTGTTTTTT. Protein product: CASSQGLAGANTGELFF.

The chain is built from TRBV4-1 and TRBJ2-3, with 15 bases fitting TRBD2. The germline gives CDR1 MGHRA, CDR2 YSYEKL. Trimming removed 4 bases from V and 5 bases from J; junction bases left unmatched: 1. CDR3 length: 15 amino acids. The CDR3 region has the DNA TGCGCCAGCAGCCCGGGACTAGCGGGAGGAGATACGCAGTATTTT. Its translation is CASSPGLAGGDTQYF.